Sequencing of this T cell receptor beta chain was carried out in a study of a mutant IDH1 vaccine in newly diagnosed glioma. Overall study: Patients were pretreated with radiotherapy, temozolomide, or both, mostly both. The study held visit V12 at week 35 and visit V13 at week 47. Study findings and constraints: The vaccine induced immune responses, and these occurred in around 94% of patients.

Sample time point: week 47, end of study. One vaccine dose held 300 ug of mutant IDH1 20-mer peptide and came with topical imiquimod. The patients received vaccinations eight times, in weeks 1, 3, 5, 7, 11, 15, 19 and 23. In regard to this clone: Its target is unknown.

Profiling relied on immunoSEQ multiplex PCR, and the TCRdb table lists in-frame clones only, not all of them. The sample has approximately 50,000 clones; over 80% are singletons. This CDR3 has 12 residues. Germline loops: CDR1 WNHNN, CDR2 SYGVQD (reference sequence). V was cut by 2 bases and J by 8 bases, with 9 bases left in between. The chain is built from TRBV10-1 and TRBJ1-1; D is unclear. The sequences come from PBMCs, collected from a glioma patient whose treatment included an IDH1 peptide vaccine. This receptor was taken from a woman in her 50s with glioma. CDR3 loop: CASSESGLEAFF. The CDR3 nucleotides read TGCGCCAGCAGTGAGAGCGGGCTCGAAGCTTTCTTT.